The 8 T cell receptor beta chains below come from one sample, sequenced in a study of blood T cell repertoires in COVID-19. TCRdb's table, derived via immunoSEQ multiplex PCR, lists solely in-frame clones and lacks some. The repertoire holds 130,000 to 150,000 clones, with around four fifths as singletons. The sample comprised peripheral blood. Every receptor here comes from a human donor in a cohort sampled during active COVID-19.

CDR3 loop: CASSQERGGGFRMNTEAFF. CDR3 DNA sequence: TGTGCCAGCAGCCAAGAGCGGGGGGGCGGGTTCCGCATGAACACTGAAGCTTTCTTT. This rearrangement joins TRBV4-2 to TRBJ1-1; perhaps TRBD1 as D (6 bases). V shed 0 bases and J shed 0 bases, with 20 bases lying between them. The germline V gene has CDR1 LGHNA and CDR2 YNFKEQ. This CDR3 is 19 amino acids long.

The V gene is TRBV30, the J gene TRBJ1-1; tentatively, D is TRBD1 (5 bases). This CDR3 comprises 15 residues. From germline, CDR1 is GTSNPN and CDR2 SVGIG (reference sequence). V dropped 3 bases and J dropped 1 base, with 15 bases sitting between them. The DNA of the CDR3 is TGTGCCTGGAGCCAAAGGGGCGTGCGGAACACTGAAGCTTTCTTT. Translated, it gives CAWSQRGVRNTEAFF. Variable domain in full (rest from reference TRBV30 and TRBJ1-1): SQTIHQWPATLVQPVGSPLSLECTVEGTSNPNLYWYRQAAGRGLQLLFYSVGIGQISSEVPQNLSASRPQDRQFILSSKKLLLSDSGFYLCAWSQRGVRNTEAFFGQGTRLTVV.

The chain combines TRBV19 with TRBJ1-2, with 10 bases that match TRBD1. V gave up 5 bases and J gave up 8 bases; unmatched junction bases: 8. The CDR3 has 14 residues. Germline CDR1 LNHDA, CDR2 SQIVND (reference sequence). The CDR3 DNA reads as TGTGCCAGTAGTCGGGGACAGGGGATCTCCGGCTACACCTTC. Its translation is CASSRGQGISGYTF.

The chain employs TRBV4-3 and TRBJ2-5, with 7 bases aligning to TRBD2. The length of the CDR3 is 15 residues. The germline V gene has CDR1 LGHNA and CDR2 YSLEER. The V and J ends lost 0 bases and 4 bases, in that order; junction bases with no gene match: 5. The DNA of the CDR3 is TGCGCCAGCAGCCAAGAGGGGGGGACCCGAGAGACCCAGTACTTC. This gives the protein CASSQEGGTRETQYF.

The chain has TRBV5-5 and TRBJ2-5, with D maybe TRBD2 (5 bases). The CDR3 contains 15 residues. Germline V gene sequence: CDR1 SGHKS, CDR2 YYEKEE (reference sequence). V lost 1 base, J lost 0 bases, and 10 bases lay in between. The chain's CDR3 is CASSLSGSNQETQYF. The DNA for the CDR3 is TGTGCCAGCAGCTTGTCGGGGTCAAACCAAGAGACCCAGTACTTC.

The V and J genes are TRBV12-3 or TRBV12-4 and TRBJ1-3; tentatively, D is TRBD1 (5 bases). The V gene lost 5 bases and the J gene lost 10 bases, with 15 bases spanning the gap. CDR3 length: 13 amino acids. Written as DNA, the CDR3 is TGTGCCAGCAGTCGTGCCCTCGACAGTACCATATATTTT. Amino acid sequence: CASSRALDSTIYF.

This clone was detected only a few times. The V and J genes are TRBV7-9 and TRBJ1-6, with D hard to call. The CDR3 covers 14 residues. Germline loops: CDR1 SEHNR, CDR2 FQNEAQ (reference sequence). V gave up 2 bases and J gave up 9 bases, with 11 bases separating them. CDR3 region: CASSLNKHPSPLHF. The CDR3 DNA is TGTGCCAGCAGCTTAAACAAACATCCTTCACCCCTCCACTTT.

The chain joins TRBV6-5 to TRBJ2-1; perhaps TRBD1 as D (5 bases). The CDR3 is made up of 14 amino acids. Per the germline V gene, CDR1 is MNHEY and CDR2 is SVGAGI. V shed 5 bases and J shed 4 bases, with 12 bases lying between them. CDR3 residues: CASSRQSLYNEQFF. The CDR3 region has the DNA TGTGCCAGCAGTAGACAGAGCCTGTACAATGAGCAGTTCTTC.